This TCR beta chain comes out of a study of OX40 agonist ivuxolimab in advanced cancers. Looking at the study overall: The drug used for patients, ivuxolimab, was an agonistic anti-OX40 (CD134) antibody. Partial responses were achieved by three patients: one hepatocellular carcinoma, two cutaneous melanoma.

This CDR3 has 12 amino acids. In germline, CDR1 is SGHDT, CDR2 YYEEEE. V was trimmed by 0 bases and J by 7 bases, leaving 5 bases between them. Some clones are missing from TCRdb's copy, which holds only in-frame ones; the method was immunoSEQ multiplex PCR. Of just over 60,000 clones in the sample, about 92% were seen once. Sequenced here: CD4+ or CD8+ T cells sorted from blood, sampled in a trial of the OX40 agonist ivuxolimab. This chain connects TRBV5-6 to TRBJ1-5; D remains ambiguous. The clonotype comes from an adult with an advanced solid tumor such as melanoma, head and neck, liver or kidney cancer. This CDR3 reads CASSLADQPQHF. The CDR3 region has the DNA TGTGCCAGCAGCTTGGCCGACCAGCCCCAGCATTTT.